What follows is one T cell receptor (beta chain) and its context. This sample is drawn from a study of blood T cell repertoires in COVID-19. Looking at the study overall: The United States, Italy and Spain were the sources of the acute and convalescent COVID-19 samples. The cDNA or gDNA used as material had been derived from T cells, B-cell-depleted T cells, or PBMCs.

CDR1 is MGHDK, CDR2 SYGVNS, per germline. CDR3 length: 14 residues. J lost 6 bases, V lost 6 bases, and 8 bases had no gene match. Per the authors' pipeline: Researchers report that nucleated cell counts were estimated from reference gene primer amplification. Assay: immunoSEQ multiplex PCR; the TCRdb copy retains only in-frame clones and omits some. V, J and clone size derive from that table, while D and trimming were established from the DNA sequence. The sample yields 150,000 to 200,000 clones, around 79% seen once. This receptor was taken from a woman aged 70 to 79 with acute or convalescent COVID-19. Sequenced sample: peripheral blood. The chain joins TRBV25-1 to TRBJ1-1; 9 bases line up with TRBD1. The CDR3 is CASRRTGEYAEAFF. The CDR3 DNA follows: TGTGCCAGCAGGAGGACAGGGGAGTACGCTGAAGCTTTCTTT.